Here is one TCR beta chain with its context. The trim removed 5 bases at V and 1 base at J, leaving 9 bases unmatched. Germline V gene lookup returns CDR1 SEHNR and CDR2 FQNEAQ (reference sequence). There are 17 residues in the CDR3. These data are taken from a study of blood T cell repertoires in COVID-19. Study information: The United States, Italy and Spain provided the acute and convalescent COVID-19 samples. PBMCs, B-cell-depleted T cells, or T cells provided the cDNA or gDNA that made up the material.

Original methodology: For nucleated cells, counts were estimated from reference gene primer amplification. The method was immunoSEQ multiplex PCR; TCRdb's version includes in-frame clones alone and lacks a portion of them. V, J and clone size derive from that table, while D and trimming were established from the DNA sequence. The sample lists 100,000 to 150,000 clones, roughly 84% occurring once. The sequence derives from a man aged 55 to 69 with acute or convalescent COVID-19. Sample: peripheral blood. The chain joins TRBV7-9 to TRBJ2-1; 9 positions agree with TRBD1. For the CDR3, the DNA is TGTGCCAGCAGCGACACCTGGGACAGGGCTTCCTACAATGAGCAGTTCTTC. Translation: CASSDTWDRASYNEQFF.